The clone carrying this TCR beta chain was counted only a few times. The antigen remains undetermined. The data are from a study of shared clonotypes between healthy human individuals. Study background: Serving as donors were two women and three men, whose ages spanned 18 to 49. Each donor had three CD4 naive, three CD4 memory, two CD8 naive and one CD8 memory plate. Study-level results: Shared clonotypes across all four donors exceeded non-shared ones in generation probability. Rarefaction revealed incomplete sorted-subset sequencing despite large depth.

The table came from immunoSEQ multiplex PCR; TCRdb's copy has only in-frame clones and leaves some out. The sample records around 2.1 million clones, almost 96% being singletons. Sample: naive CD4+ T cells sorted from blood. Subset noted: CD45RA+ positively selected. The TCR originated in a young man in good health.

This CDR3 is CSVEYGTGNGYTF. For the CDR3, the DNA is TGCAGCGTTGAGTATGGGACAGGGAATGGCTACACCTTC. V usage is TRBV29-1 and J usage is TRBJ1-2, with 9 nucleotides matching TRBD1. V trimming: 3 bases; J trimming: 6 bases; junction bases outside the gene matches: 5. The CDR3 is made up of 13 amino acids. Germline lookup yields CDR1 SQVTM and CDR2 ANQGSEA.